Listed here is a single T cell receptor beta chain. Its specificity is unknown. At one end the junction does not follow the germline gene, possibly because of a read error. The source of the sample is a study of cytomegalovirus exposure and HLA in healthy donors. Study-level points and caveats: Association of a missense DCLRE1C variant with TCR beta V- and J-gene trimming was reported in a later analysis.

60 Vbeta and 13 Jbeta primers were used in PCR. Only in-frame clones appear in the TCRdb table, and some are missing; sequencing was by immunoSEQ multiplex PCR. This table has about 200,000 clones, approximately 85% appearing once. This clonotype was obtained from a woman aged 45-65 years in good health and CMV-seropositive. The specimen was PBMCs.

The CDR3 reads CASLLAQSTDPQYF. For the CDR3, the DNA is TGCGCCAGCCTCCTAGCGCAGAGCACAGATCCGCAGTATTTT. The V gene is TRBV5-1, the J gene TRBJ2-3; perhaps TRBD2 as D (6 bases). Germline V gives CDR1 SGHRS, CDR2 YFSETQ. The CDR3 length is 14 residues.